This T cell receptor beta chain comes out of a study of blood T cell repertoires in COVID-19. CDR1 and CDR2 from the germline V gene are MNHEY and SVGEGT. Trimming left V 4 bases short and J 7 bases short, with 10 bases between. The CDR3 contains 13 residues. TCRdb keeps only in-frame clones here, not all; method: immunoSEQ multiplex PCR. This table holds 120,000 or so clones, 70% to 80% found once. The sample taken for sequencing was peripheral blood. The rearrangement uses TRBV6-2 or TRBV6-3 and TRBJ2-2; a weak D match, TRBD1 (5 bases). The source of this sequence is a human donor in a cohort sampled during active COVID-19. The CDR3 DNA sequence: TGTGCCAGCAGTTCCCAGGGAAGCGGGGAGCTGTTTTTT. Translation gives CASSSQGSGELFF.